This TCR beta chain originates from a study of T cell responses to AZD1222 COVID-19 vaccine. Findings and limits, study-wide: Once two AZD1222 doses were given, Spike-specific TCR breadth and depth went up.

Using immunoSEQ multiplex PCR, the repertoire was profiled, and TCRdb retains in-frame clones only, with some absent. Among about 120,000 clones listed, about 93% were seen once. The CDR3 is made up of 15 amino acids. Trimming stripped 1 base from V and 0 bases from J, with 9 bases between. Germline V gene data show CDR1 as KGHSH and CDR2 as LQKENI. A remark on this clone: Its antigen is undetermined.

The sequence was collected from an adult who received the MenACWY meningococcal vaccine as a control. V usage is TRBV18 and J usage is TRBJ1-1; D uncertain. Sample: peripheral blood, taken 28 days after the second dose of the MenACWY control vaccine. CDR3 nucleotide sequence: TGTGCCAGCTCACCACAAGCCGGCATGAACACTGAAGCTTTCTTT. Encoded protein: CASSPQAGMNTEAFF.